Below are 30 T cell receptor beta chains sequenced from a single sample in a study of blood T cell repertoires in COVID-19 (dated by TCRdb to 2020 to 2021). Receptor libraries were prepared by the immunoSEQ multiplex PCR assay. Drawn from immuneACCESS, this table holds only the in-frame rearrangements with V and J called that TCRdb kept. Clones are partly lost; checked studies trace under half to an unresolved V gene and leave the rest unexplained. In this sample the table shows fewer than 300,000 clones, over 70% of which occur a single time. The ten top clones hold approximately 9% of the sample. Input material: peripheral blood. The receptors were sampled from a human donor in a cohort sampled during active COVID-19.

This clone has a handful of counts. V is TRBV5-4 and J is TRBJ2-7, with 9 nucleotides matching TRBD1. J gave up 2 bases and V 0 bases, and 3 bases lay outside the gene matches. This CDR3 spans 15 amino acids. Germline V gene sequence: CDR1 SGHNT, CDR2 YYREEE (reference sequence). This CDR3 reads CASSLGRTGAYEQYF. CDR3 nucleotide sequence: TGTGCCAGCAGCTTGGGTCGGACAGGGGCCTACGAGCAGTACTTC.

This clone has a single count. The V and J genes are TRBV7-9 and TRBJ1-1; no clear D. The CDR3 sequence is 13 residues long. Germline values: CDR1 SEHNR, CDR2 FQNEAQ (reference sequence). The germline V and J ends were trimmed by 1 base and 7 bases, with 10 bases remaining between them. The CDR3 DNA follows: TGTGCCAGCAGCTTAGGTCGGGTGAGTGAAGCTTTCTTT. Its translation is CASSLGRVSEAFF.

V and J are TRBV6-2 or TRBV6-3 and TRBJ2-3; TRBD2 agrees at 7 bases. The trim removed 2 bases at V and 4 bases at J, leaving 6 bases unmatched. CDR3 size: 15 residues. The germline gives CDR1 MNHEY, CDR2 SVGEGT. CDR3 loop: CASSYEGGPADTQYF. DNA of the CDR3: TGTGCCAGCAGTTACGAGGGAGGGCCGGCAGATACGCAGTATTTT.

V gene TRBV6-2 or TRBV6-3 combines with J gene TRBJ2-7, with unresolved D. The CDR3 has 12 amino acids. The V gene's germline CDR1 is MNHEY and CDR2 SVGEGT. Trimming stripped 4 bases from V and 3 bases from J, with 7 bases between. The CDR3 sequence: CASSFPGYEQYF. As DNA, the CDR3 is TGTGCCAGCAGTTTCCCCGGCTACGAGCAGTACTTC.

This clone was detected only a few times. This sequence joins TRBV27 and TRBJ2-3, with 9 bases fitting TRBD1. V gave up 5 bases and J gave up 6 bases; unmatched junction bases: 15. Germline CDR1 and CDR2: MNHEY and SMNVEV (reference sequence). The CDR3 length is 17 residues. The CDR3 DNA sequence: TGTGCCAGCAGTACTTTCATCACGGGACAGGGTGCCGATACGCAGTATTTT. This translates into CASSTFITGQGADTQYF.

The CDR3 DNA follows: TGCGCCAGCAGCTCAACCGGGACTAGCGGTTACAATGAGCAGTTCTTC. This gives the protein CASSSTGTSGYNEQFF. This rearrangement joins TRBV5-1 to TRBJ2-1, with 11 bases identical to TRBD2. Germline V gene data show CDR1 as SGHRS and CDR2 as YFSETQ. CDR3 length equals 16 residues. After removal of 3 bases from V and 4 bases from J, the junction contained 6 bases not matched to a gene.

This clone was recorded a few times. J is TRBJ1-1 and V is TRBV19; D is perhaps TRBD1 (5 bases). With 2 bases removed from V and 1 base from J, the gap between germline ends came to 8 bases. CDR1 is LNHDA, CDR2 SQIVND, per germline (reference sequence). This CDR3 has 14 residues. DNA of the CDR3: TGTGCCAGTAGTATATCCAGGGAGAACACTGAAGCTTTCTTT. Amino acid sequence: CASSISRENTEAFF.

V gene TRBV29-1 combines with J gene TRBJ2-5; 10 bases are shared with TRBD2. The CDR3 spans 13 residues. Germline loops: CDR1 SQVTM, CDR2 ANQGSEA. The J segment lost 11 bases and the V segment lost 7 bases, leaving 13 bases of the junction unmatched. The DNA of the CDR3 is TGCAGCGGGCGGACTAGCGGAAAGATCGGTCAGTACTTC. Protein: CSGRTSGKIGQYF.

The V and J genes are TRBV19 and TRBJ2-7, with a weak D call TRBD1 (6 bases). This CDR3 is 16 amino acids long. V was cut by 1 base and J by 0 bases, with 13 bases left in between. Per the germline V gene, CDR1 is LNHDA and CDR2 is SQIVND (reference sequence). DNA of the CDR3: TGTGCCAGTAGTATAGGTTCAGGGGCCAACTCCTACGAGCAGTACTTC. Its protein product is CASSIGSGANSYEQYF. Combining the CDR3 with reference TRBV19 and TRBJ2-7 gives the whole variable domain DGGITQSPKYLFRKEGQNVTLSCEQNLNHDAMYWYRQDPGQGLRLIYYSQIVNDFQKGDIAEGYSVSREKKESFPLTVTSAQKNPTAFYLCASSIGSGANSYEQYFGPGTRLTVT.

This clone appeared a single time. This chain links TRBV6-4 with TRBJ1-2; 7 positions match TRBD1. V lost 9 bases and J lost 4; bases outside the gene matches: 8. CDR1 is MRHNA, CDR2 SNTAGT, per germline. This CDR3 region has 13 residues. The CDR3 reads CARRLGTVYGYTF. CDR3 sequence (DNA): TGTGCCAGAAGGCTAGGGACAGTCTATGGCTACACCTTC.

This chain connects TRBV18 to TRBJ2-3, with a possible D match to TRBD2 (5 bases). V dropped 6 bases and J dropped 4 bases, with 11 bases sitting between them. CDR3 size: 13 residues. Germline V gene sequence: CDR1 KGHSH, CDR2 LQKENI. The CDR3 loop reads CASSPGIADTQYF. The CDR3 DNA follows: TGTGCCAGCTCGCCCGGGATAGCAGATACGCAGTATTTT.

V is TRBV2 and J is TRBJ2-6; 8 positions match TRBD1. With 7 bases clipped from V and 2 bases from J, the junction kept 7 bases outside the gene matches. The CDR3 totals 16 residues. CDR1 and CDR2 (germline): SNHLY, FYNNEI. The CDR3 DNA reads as TGTGCCAGCACAGGACAGGGACTGGCTGGGGCCAACGTCCTGACTTTC. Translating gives CASTGQGLAGANVLTF. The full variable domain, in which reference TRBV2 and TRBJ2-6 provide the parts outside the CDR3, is EPEVTQTPSHQVTQMGQEVILRCVPISNHLYFYWYRQILGQKVEFLVSFYNNEISEKSEIFDDQFSVERPDGSNFTLKIRSTKLEDSAMYFCASTGQGLAGANVLTFGAGSRLTVL.

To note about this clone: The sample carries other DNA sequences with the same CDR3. The CDR3 protein is CASSLRGVGTDTQYF. The DNA of the CDR3 is TGCGCCAGCAGCTTGCGGGGGGTAGGCACAGATACGCAGTATTTT. V is TRBV5-1 and J is TRBJ2-3; 7 nucleotides match TRBD2. Looked up from germline, CDR1 is SGHRS and CDR2 is YFSETQ. The CDR3 has 15 residues. The ends lost 1 base at V and 1 base at J; junction bases unmatched: 3.

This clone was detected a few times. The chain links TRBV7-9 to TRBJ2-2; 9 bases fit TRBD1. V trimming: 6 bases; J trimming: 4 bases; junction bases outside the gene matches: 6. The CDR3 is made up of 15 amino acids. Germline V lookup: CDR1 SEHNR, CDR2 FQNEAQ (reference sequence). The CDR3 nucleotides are TGTGCCAGCAGAAGGGGACAGGGAGGCACCGGGGAGCTGTTTTTT. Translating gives CASRRGQGGTGELFF.

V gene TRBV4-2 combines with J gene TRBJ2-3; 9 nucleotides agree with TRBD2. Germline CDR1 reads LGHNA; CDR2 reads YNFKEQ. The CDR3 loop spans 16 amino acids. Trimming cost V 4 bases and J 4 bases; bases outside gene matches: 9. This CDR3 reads CASSLIAGVRSDTQYF. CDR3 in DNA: TGTGCCAGCAGCCTTATAGCGGGAGTCAGGTCAGATACGCAGTATTTT.

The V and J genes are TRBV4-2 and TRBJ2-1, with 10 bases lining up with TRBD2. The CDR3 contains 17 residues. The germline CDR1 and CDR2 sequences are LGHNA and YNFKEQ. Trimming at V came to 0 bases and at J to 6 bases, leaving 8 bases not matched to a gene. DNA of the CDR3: TGTGCCAGCAGCCAAGATAATGCACTAGCGGGACCCAATGAGCAGTTCTTC. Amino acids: CASSQDNALAGPNEQFF.

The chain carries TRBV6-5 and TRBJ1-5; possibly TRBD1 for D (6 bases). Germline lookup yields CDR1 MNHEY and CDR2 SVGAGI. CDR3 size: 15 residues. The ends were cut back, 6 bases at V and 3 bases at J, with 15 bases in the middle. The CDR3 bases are TGTGCCAGCAGGGGGGTACAGGGCATCAATCAGCCCCAGCATTTT. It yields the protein CASRGVQGINQPQHF.

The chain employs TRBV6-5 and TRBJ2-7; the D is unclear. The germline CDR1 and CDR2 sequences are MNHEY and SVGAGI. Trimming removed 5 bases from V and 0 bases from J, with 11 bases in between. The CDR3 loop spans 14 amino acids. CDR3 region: CASSPVWSSYEQYF. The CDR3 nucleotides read TGTGCCAGCAGTCCTGTTTGGAGCTCCTACGAGCAGTACTTC.

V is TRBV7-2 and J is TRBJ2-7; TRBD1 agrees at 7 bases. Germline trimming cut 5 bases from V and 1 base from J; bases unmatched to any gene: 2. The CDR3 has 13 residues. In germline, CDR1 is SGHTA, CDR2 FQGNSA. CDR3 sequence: CASSKDRSYEQYF. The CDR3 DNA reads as TGTGCCAGCAGCAAGGACAGGTCCTACGAGCAGTACTTC.

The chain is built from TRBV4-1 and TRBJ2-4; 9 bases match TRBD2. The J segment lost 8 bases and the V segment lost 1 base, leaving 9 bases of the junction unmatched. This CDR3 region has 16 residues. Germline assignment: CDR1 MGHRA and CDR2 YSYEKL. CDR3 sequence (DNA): TGCGCCAGCAGCCAAGGCCGTAGCGGGAGATATGACATTCAGTACTTC. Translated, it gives CASSQGRSGRYDIQYF.

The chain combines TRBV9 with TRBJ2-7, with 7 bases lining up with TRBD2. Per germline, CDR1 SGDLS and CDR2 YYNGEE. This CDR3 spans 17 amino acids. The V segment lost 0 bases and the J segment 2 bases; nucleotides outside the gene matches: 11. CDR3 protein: CASSVGIGEGMAYEQYF. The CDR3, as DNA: TGTGCCAGCAGCGTAGGGATTGGGGAGGGGATGGCCTACGAGCAGTACTTC.

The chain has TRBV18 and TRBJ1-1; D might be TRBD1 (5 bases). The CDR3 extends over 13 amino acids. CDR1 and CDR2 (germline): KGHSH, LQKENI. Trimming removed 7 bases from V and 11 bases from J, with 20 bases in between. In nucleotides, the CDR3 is TGTGCCAGCTTGGACATTTTATCGGTTGGGGCTTTCTTT. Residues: CASLDILSVGAFF.

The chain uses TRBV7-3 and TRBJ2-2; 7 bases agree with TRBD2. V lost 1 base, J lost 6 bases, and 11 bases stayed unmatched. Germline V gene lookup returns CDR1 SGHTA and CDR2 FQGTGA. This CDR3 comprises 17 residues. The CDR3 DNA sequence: TGTGCCAGCAGCTTAAAGGGCGGGACTATAGTATCCGGGGAGCTGTTTTTT. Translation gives CASSLKGGTIVSGELFF. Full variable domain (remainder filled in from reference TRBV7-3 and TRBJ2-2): GAGVSQTPSNKVTEKGKYVELRCDPISGHTALYWYRQSLGQGPEFLIYFQGTGAADDSGLPNDRFFAVRPEGSVSTLKIQRTERGDSAVYLCASSLKGGTIVSGELFFGEGSRLTVL.

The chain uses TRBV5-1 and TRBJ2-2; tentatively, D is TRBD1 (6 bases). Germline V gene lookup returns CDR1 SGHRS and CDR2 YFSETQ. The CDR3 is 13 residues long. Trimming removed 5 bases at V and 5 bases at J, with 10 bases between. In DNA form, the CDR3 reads TGCGCCAGCAGGTCGAGGGGGACCGGGGAGCTGTTTTTT. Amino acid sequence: CASRSRGTGELFF. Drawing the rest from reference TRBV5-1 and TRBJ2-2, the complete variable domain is KAGVTQTPRYLIKTRGQQVTLSCSPISGHRSVSWYQQTPGQGLQFLFEYFSETQRNKGNFPGRFSGRQFSNSRSEMNVSTLELGDSALYLCASRSRGTGELFFGEGSRLTVL.

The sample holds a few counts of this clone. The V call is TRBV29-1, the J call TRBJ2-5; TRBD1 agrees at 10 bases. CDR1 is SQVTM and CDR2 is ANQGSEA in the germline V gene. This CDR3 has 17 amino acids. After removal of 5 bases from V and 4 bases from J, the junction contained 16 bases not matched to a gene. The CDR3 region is CSVLTLGTGVGGETQYF. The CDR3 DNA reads TGCAGCGTTCTGACTTTAGGGACAGGGGTTGGAGGAGAGACCCAGTACTTC.

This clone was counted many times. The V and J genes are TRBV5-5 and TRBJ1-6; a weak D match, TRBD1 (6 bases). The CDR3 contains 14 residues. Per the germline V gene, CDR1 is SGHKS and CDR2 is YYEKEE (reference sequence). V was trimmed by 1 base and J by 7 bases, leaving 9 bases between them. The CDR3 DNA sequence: TGTGCCAGCAGCTTGTACAGGGAGAATTCACCCCTCCACTTT. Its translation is CASSLYRENSPLHF.

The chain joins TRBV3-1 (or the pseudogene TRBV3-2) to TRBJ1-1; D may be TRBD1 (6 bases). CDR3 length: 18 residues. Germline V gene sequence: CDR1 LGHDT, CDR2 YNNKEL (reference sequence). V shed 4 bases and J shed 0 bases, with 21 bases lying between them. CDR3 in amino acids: CASSPKGAGVIMNTEAFF. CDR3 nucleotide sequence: TGTGCCAGCAGCCCAAAGGGTGCAGGGGTGATCATGAACACTGAAGCTTTCTTT.

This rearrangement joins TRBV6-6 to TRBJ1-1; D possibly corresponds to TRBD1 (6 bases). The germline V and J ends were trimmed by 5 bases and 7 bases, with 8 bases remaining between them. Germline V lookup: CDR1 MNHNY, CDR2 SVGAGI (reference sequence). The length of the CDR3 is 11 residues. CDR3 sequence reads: CASSGTLEAFF. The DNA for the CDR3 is TGTGCCAGCAGTGGGACACTTGAAGCTTTCTTT.

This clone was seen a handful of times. This chain's CDR3 is CASSPDRGFNEQFF. In DNA, the CDR3 is TGTGCCAGCAGCCCGGACAGGGGGTTTAATGAGCAGTTCTTC. J is TRBJ2-1 and V is TRBV5-4, with 10 bases matching TRBD1. CDR1 and CDR2 (germline): SGHNT, YYREEE (reference sequence). The CDR3 totals 14 residues. Losses at the gene ends were 4 bases for V and 7 bases for J; bases not matched to a gene: 5. The whole variable domain, filled in from reference TRBV5-4 and TRBJ2-1, reads ETGVTQSPTHLIKTRGQQVTLRCSSQSGHNTVSWYQQALGQGPQFIFQYYREEENGRGNFPPRFSGLQFPNYSSELNVNALELDDSALYLCASSPDRGFNEQFFGPGTRLTVL.

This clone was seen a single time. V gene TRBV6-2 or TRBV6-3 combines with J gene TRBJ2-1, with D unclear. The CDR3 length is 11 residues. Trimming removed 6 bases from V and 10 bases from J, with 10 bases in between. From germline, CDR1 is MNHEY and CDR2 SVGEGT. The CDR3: CASSLYGEQFF. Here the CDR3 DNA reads TGTGCCAGCAGCCTTTACGGGGAGCAGTTCTTC.